This TCR beta chain stems from a study of cytomegalovirus exposure and HLA in healthy donors. Findings and limits, study-wide: Links to common viral pathogens appeared, in a later analysis, for several of the most significant clusters. Segments of the TCR beta V type were, in most cases, productive about 87% or about 30% of the time in an earlier analysis.

PCR was performed using 60 Vbeta and 13 Jbeta primers. Only in-frame clones appear in the TCRdb table, and some are missing; sequencing was by immunoSEQ multiplex PCR. The table records about 120,000 clones, 74% of them present only once. As regards this clone: Antigen: not known.

V was pared by 5 bases and J by 9 bases, with 9 bases of the junction left unmatched. This CDR3 has 15 residues. Germline V gene sequence: CDR1 SEHNR, CDR2 FQNEAQ (reference sequence). The sequence derives from a man aged 40-55 years in good health and CMV-seropositive. This chain joins TRBV7-9 and TRBJ1-6; 8 bases match TRBD1. The specimen was PBMCs. The CDR3 DNA follows: TGTGCCAGCAGCCCCGTTGGACAGGGTAGTTCACCCCTCCACTTT. Translation gives CASSPVGQGSSPLHF. The whole variable domain, remainder taken from reference TRBV7-9 and TRBJ1-6, is DTGVSQNPRHKITKRGQNVTFRCDPISEHNRLYWYRQTLGQGPEFLTYFQNEAQLEKSRLLSDRFSAERPKGSFSTLEIQRTEQGDSAMYLCASSPVGQGSSPLHFGNGTRLTVT.